This TCR beta chain comes out of a study of blood T cell repertoires in COVID-19. At the level of the study: T cells, B-cell-depleted T cells, or PBMCs provided the cDNA or gDNA that served as material.

Sequencing used immunoSEQ multiplex PCR; TCRdb keeps in-frame clones, though not all of them. The table records roughly 410,000 clones, about 88% of them present only once. V gave up 5 bases and J gave up 6 bases, with 11 bases separating them. Germline loops: CDR1 SGHTA, CDR2 FQGTGA. The CDR3 has 13 residues. This TCR was sampled from a woman aged 40 to 55 with COVID-19, enrolled during active disease. Sequenced: peripheral blood. The chain links TRBV7-3 to TRBJ1-5, with D perhaps matching TRBD1 (5 bases). CDR3 coding DNA: TGTGCCAGCAGCAAATCTCAGGGTCAGCCCCAGCATTTT. It encodes CASSKSQGQPQHF. The variable domain in full, with the rest retrieved from reference TRBV7-3 and TRBJ1-5, is GAGVSQTPSNKVTEKGKYVELRCDPISGHTALYWYRQSLGQGPEFLIYFQGTGAADDSGLPNDRFFAVRPEGSVSTLKIQRTERGDSAVYLCASSKSQGQPQHFGDGTRLSIL.